What follows are 27 T cell receptor beta chains derived from one specimen sequenced in a study of metastatic and nonmetastatic thyroid tumors. There were no patients who had received any treatment before thyroid surgery. TCRdb re-analyzed the PCR reads using MiXCR. Seen here are under 50,000 clones, about 26% observed once, and the top ten hold approximately 11%. Sequences were obtained from blood. Receptors originate from a male donor with papillary thyroid cancer or a benign thyroid nodule (not recorded which). Some clones in this sample may be carry-over from other donors' samples.

At least ten counts were recorded for this clone. The V gene is TRBV5-4, the J gene TRBJ2-5, with a weak D call TRBD1 (5 bases). V gave up 2 bases and J gave up 4 bases, with 9 bases separating them. Germline CDR1 reads SGHNT; CDR2 reads YYREEE (reference sequence). The CDR3 extends over 13 amino acids. The CDR3 DNA reads as TGTGCCAGCAGCTTTAGGGGTCGAGAGACCCAGTACTTC. Its protein is CASSFRGRETQYF.

This clone showed up many times. A clone one base away is much larger, so this may be a read error. The chain employs TRBV18 and TRBJ1-5, with D perhaps matching TRBD1 (6 bases). V lost 3 bases and J lost 5, with 11 bases in between. The CDR3 sequence is 14 residues long. Germline loops: CDR1 KGHSH, CDR2 LQKENI. The CDR3 region is CASSPYGGHQPQHF. CDR3 sequence (DNA): TGTGCCAGCTCACCGTACGGGGGGCATCAGCCCCAGCATTTT.

This clone showed up many times. The V call is TRBV4-3, the J call TRBJ1-5; D call uncertain. The germline CDR1 and CDR2 sequences are LGHNA and YSLEER. V was pared by 0 bases and J by 2 bases, with 5 bases between. The CDR3 is 14 residues long. CDR3 protein: CASSQDVGNQPQHF. The CDR3 nucleotides read TGCGCCAGCAGCCAAGACGTCGGCAATCAGCCCCAGCATTTT.

This rearrangement joins TRBV9 to TRBJ2-3, with a tentative D call TRBD2 (6 bases). This CDR3 is 16 amino acids long. Between the trimmed V and J ends, which lost 1 base and 5 bases, there was a span of 17 bases. Germline V gene data show CDR1 as SGDLS and CDR2 as YYNGEE. The CDR3 region has the DNA TGTGCCAGCAGCGTAATGGGCGGGGAGGTCGGAGATACGCAGTATTTT. Its translation: CASSVMGGEVGDTQYF.

This clone was detected many times. This chain connects TRBV11-3 to TRBJ1-1, with D unresolved. V lost 3 bases to trimming and J lost 1 base, with 9 bases between them. CDR1 and CDR2 from the germline V gene are SGHNT and YENEEA. The CDR3 has 14 amino acids. The CDR3 reads CASSFGKANTEAFF. The CDR3 DNA reads as TGTGCCAGCAGCTTTGGGAAAGCGAACACTGAAGCTTTCTTT.

The table lists this clone with many counts. This sequence joins TRBV5-1 and TRBJ2-1; D unresolved. V was cut by 0 bases and J by 3 bases, with 4 bases left in between. The CDR3 loop spans 13 amino acids. Germline values: CDR1 SGHRS, CDR2 YFSETQ. The CDR3 reads CASSLGGYNEQFF. Here the CDR3 DNA reads TGCGCCAGCAGCTTGGGCGGCTACAATGAGCAGTTCTTC.

In nucleotides, the CDR3 is TGTGCCACCAGTGACGGAGCCTACGAGCAGTACTTC. It codes for CATSDGAYEQYF. The V and J genes are TRBV24-1 and TRBJ2-7; D not resolved. This CDR3 has 12 residues. CDR1 is KGHDR and CDR2 is SFDVKD in the germline V gene. The V end lost 4 bases, the J end lost 2 bases, and 5 bases lay between the germline ends.

This clone was seen a handful of times. V and J are TRBV5-1 and TRBJ2-2; D not certain. This CDR3 is 15 amino acids long. V dropped 6 bases and J dropped 4 bases, with 16 bases sitting between them. CDR1 and CDR2 from the germline V gene are SGHRS and YFSETQ. The DNA of the CDR3 is TGCGCCAGCACCTCCTACTCTCCTAGCACCGGGGAGCTGTTTTTT. Encoded protein: CASTSYSPSTGELFF.

The chain recombines TRBV4-2 with TRBJ2-5; D might be TRBD2 (5 bases). This CDR3 has 14 residues. Germline loops: CDR1 LGHNA, CDR2 YNFKEQ. V was trimmed by 3 bases and J by 4 bases, leaving 12 bases between them. The CDR3 loop is CASSQARAGETQYF. CDR3 in DNA: TGTGCCAGCAGCCAGGCCCGGGCGGGAGAGACCCAGTACTTC.

The chain carries TRBV9 and TRBJ2-1; 7 nucleotides align to TRBD1. CDR3 length: 18 residues. CDR1 and CDR2 from the germline V gene are SGDLS and YYNGEE. The V segment lost 3 bases and the J segment 0 bases; nucleotides outside the gene matches: 12. The CDR3 loop is CASSGGRRQGGSYNEQFF. CDR3 DNA sequence: TGTGCCAGCAGCGGGGGGCGGAGACAGGGTGGCTCCTACAATGAGCAGTTCTTC.

This chain uses TRBV12-3 or TRBV12-4 with TRBJ2-1; D ambiguous. This CDR3 has 14 residues. V was clipped by 6 bases and J by 0 bases, with 9 bases between them. CDR3 protein: CASRAPSSYNEQFF. DNA for the CDR3: TGTGCCAGCAGGGCTCCCTCCTCCTACAATGAGCAGTTCTTC.

This clone has ten or more counts. The sample holds other DNA sequences that translate to the same CDR3. The V gene is TRBV7-9, the J gene TRBJ2-7; 8 positions agree with TRBD1. CDR3 length: 13 residues. With 2 bases clipped from V and 4 bases from J, the junction kept 1 base outside the gene matches. Germline V gene data show CDR1 as SEHNR and CDR2 as FQNEAQ (reference sequence). This CDR3 is CASSLQGAYEQYF. The CDR3 nucleotides are TGTGCCAGCAGCTTACAGGGGGCGTACGAGCAGTACTTC.

This clone was seen a few times. The chain joins TRBV6-5 to TRBJ2-1; D gene ambiguous. The CDR3 is 13 residues long. V shed 0 bases and J shed 6 bases, with 6 bases lying between them. CDR1 and CDR2 from the germline V gene are MNHEY and SVGAGI. The CDR3 coding sequence is TGTGCCAGCAGTTACTCTGACCCCAATGAGCAGTTCTTC. Protein sequence: CASSYSDPNEQFF.

In this sample, this clone turned up a few times. The same CDR3 is also encoded by other DNA sequences in this sample. V usage is TRBV28 and J usage is TRBJ2-7, with TRBD2 matching 8 bases. J gave up 9 bases and V 9 bases, and 13 bases lay outside the gene matches. The CDR3 runs to 13 residues. Germline V lookup: CDR1 MDHEN, CDR2 SYDVKM. The CDR3 coding sequence is TGTGCCAGTAGTCCTCGGGGGGGTGACCGGCAGTACTTC. Amino acid sequence: CASSPRGGDRQYF.

This clone was counted ten times or more. V and J are TRBV5-5 and TRBJ2-1; 7 bases are shared with TRBD2. Germline CDR1 is SGHKS and CDR2 is YYEKEE (reference sequence). The CDR3 totals 15 residues. V was pared by 0 bases and J by 4 bases, with 4 bases of the junction left unmatched. This CDR3 reads CASSLAVAGYNEQFF. The CDR3 nucleotides are TGTGCCAGCAGCTTGGCGGTAGCGGGTTACAATGAGCAGTTCTTC.

The genes are TRBV7-3 and TRBJ2-2; no clear D gene. This CDR3 contains 16 residues. Trimming pared 4 bases from V and 1 base from J, leaving 13 bases between. CDR1 is SGHTA and CDR2 is FQGTGA in the germline V gene. Here the CDR3 reads CASSSKTRVNTGELFF. DNA of the CDR3: TGTGCCAGCAGCTCGAAGACAAGAGTGAACACCGGGGAGCTGTTTTTT.

This clone was observed a few times. The rearrangement uses TRBV16 and TRBJ2-2, with D hard to call. This CDR3 has 12 residues. The V end was cut by 4 bases, the J end by 6 bases, with 6 bases between. Germline loops: CDR1 KGHSY, CDR2 FQNENV. The chain's CDR3 is CASSRVAGELFF. The CDR3 nucleotides read TGTGCCAGCAGCCGTGTGGCCGGGGAGCTGTTTTTT.

V and J are TRBV4-1 and TRBJ2-5; possibly TRBD1 for D (5 bases). The germline V and J ends were trimmed by 2 bases and 2 bases, with 9 bases remaining between them. Germline V gene data show CDR1 as MGHRA and CDR2 as YSYEKL. This CDR3 has 14 amino acids. In nucleotides, the CDR3 is TGCGCCAGCAGCCAAACAAGGGGACAAGAGACCCAGTACTTC. Amino acids: CASSQTRGQETQYF.

The chain employs TRBV24-1 and TRBJ2-2; D possibly matches TRBD1 or TRBD2 (5 bases each). Trimming took off 7 bases at V and 4 bases at J, with 15 bases between the two ends. The CDR3 runs 15 residues. Germline V gene lookup returns CDR1 KGHDR and CDR2 SFDVKD. This CDR3 is CATSLLGTSTGELFF. The CDR3, as DNA: TGTGCCACCAGCCTCCTTGGGACGAGCACCGGGGAGCTGTTTTTT.

This clone was recorded many times. V and J are TRBV6-2 or TRBV6-3 and TRBJ1-5; possible D gene TRBD1, 5 bases. Trimming took off 3 bases at V and 4 bases at J, with 19 bases between the two ends. The CDR3 contains 17 residues. Germline CDR1 and CDR2: MNHEY and SVGEGT. CDR3 amino acids: CASSYPPGGPGNQPQHF. CDR3 in DNA: TGTGCCAGCAGTTATCCCCCGGGGGGTCCTGGGAATCAGCCCCAGCATTTT.

By sample fraction, this clone is medium-sized (0.01 to 0.1%). The chain uses TRBV20-1 and TRBJ2-1; 8 positions match TRBD2. CDR3 length: 17 residues. Germline loops: CDR1 DFQATT, CDR2 SNEGSKA (reference sequence). Unmatched junction bases numbered 7, after V lost 0 bases and J lost 0 bases. CDR3 nucleotides: TGCAGTGCTAGAGATCCCGGGAGGGCCGTCTCCTACAATGAGCAGTTCTTC. It specifies CSARDPGRAVSYNEQFF.

On this clone itself: This may come from a read error, since a much larger clone is one base off. This same CDR3 is encoded by further DNA sequences in the sample. The CDR3 nucleotides read TGTGCCAGCGGCCGGGGTGCAGAGACCCAGTACTTC. It yields the protein CASGRGAETQYF. This sequence joins TRBV6-5 and TRBJ2-5; D may be TRBD2 (5 bases). Germline V gene data show CDR1 as MNHEY and CDR2 as SVGAGI. V was shortened by 8 bases and J by 4 bases, with 11 bases between the two germline ends. The CDR3 length is 12 residues.

This clone has a handful of counts. The chain recombines TRBV6-1 with TRBJ1-6; D possibly corresponds to TRBD1 (6 bases). CDR1 and CDR2 (germline): MNHNS, SASEGT. The CDR3 totals 16 residues. Between the trimmed V and J ends, which lost 2 bases and 5 bases, there was a span of 13 bases. This CDR3 reads CASSELQGRDNSPLHF. In DNA form, the CDR3 reads TGTGCCAGCAGTGAATTACAGGGACGGGATAATTCACCCCTCCACTTT.

This clone was seen only once. A junction end diverges from the germline sequence, so it may reflect a read error. The chain uses TRBV18 and TRBJ2-1; 11 nucleotides match TRBD2. CDR3 length: 15 residues. Per germline, CDR1 KGHSH and CDR2 LQKENI. CDR3 DNA: TGTGCCAACTCACCACTAGCGGGAGTGCACAATGAGCAGTTCTTC. Residues: CANSPLAGVHNEQFF.

J is TRBJ2-1 and V is TRBV18; TRBD2 matches 9 bases. The junction had 12 bases not matched to a gene; V was cut back by 6 bases and J by 6 bases. This CDR3 spans 16 amino acids. The V gene's germline CDR1 is KGHSH and CDR2 LQKENI. The DNA for the CDR3 is TGTGCCAGCTCCCCCCAACCGGGACTAGCCTCCAATGAGCAGTTCTTC. This gives the protein CASSPQPGLASNEQFF.

This clone was seen repeatedly, ten times or more. One end of the junction does not line up with germline, which may come from a read error. The chain has TRBV7-7 and TRBJ2-3, with D possibly called TRBD1 or TRBD2 (5 bases each). The CDR3 length is 14 residues. The germline gives CDR1 SSHAT, CDR2 FNYEAQ (reference sequence). In nucleotides, the CDR3 is TGTGCTAGCAGCTTAGGGACCTCGGGGGATACGCAGTATTTT. Protein: CASSLGTSGDTQYF.

This chain joins TRBV18 and TRBJ1-2; the match to TRBD1 covers 7 bases. Germline V gene sequence: CDR1 KGHSH, CDR2 LQKENI. J lost 5 bases, V lost 3 bases, and 9 bases had no gene match. This CDR3 contains 15 residues. CDR3 sequence: CASSPLRQGDYGYTF. The CDR3 nucleotides are TGTGCCAGCTCACCTCTGCGACAGGGAGATTATGGCTACACCTTC. Full variable domain (outside the CDR3, taken from reference TRBV18 and TRBJ1-2): NAGVMQNPRHLVRRRGQEARLRCSPMKGHSHVYWYRQLPEEGLKFMVYLQKENIIDESGMPKERFSAEFPKEGPSILRIQQVVRGDSAAYFCASSPLRQGDYGYTFGSGTRLTVV.